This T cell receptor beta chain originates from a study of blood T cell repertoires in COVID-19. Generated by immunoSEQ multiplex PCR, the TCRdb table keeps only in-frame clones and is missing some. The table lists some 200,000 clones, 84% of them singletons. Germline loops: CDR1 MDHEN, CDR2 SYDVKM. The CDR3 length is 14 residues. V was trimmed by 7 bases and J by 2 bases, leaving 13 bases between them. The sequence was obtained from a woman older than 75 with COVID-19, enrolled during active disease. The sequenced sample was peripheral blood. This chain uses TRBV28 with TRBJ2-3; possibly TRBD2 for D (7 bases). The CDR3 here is CASKEGGPTDTQYF. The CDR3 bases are TGTGCCAGCAAAGAGGGGGGGCCCACAGATACGCAGTATTTT.